This T cell receptor (beta chain) stems from a study of long-term antiretroviral therapy in people with HIV. Broader study findings: Subsequent to ART, diversity was augmented yet persisted below that of transplant donor controls.

On this clone itself: What it recognizes is unknown.

The assay, immunoSEQ v3.0, was run at survey level. Roughly 40,000-50,000 T-cell genomes per sample were the sequencing target. TCRdb's copy holds only in-frame clones and misses some; the assay was immunoSEQ multiplex PCR. The top ten clones hold 2.5% to 3% of a sample with over 25,000 clones, around 93% of them seen once. The germline gives CDR1 SGHDT, CDR2 YYEEEE. The CDR3 length is 14 residues. V shed 4 bases and J 7 bases; nucleotides not matched to a gene: 5. V and J are TRBV5-6 and TRBJ1-4; 9 bases map to TRBD1. The sequence was collected from a man between 50 and 59 years old with HIV. The sequences come from unsorted PBMCs, collected just over 7.2 years after starting antiretroviral therapy. CDR3 sequence reads: CASSPQGASEKLFF. The DNA of the CDR3 is TGTGCCAGCAGCCCACAGGGGGCCAGTGAAAAACTGTTTTTT.